This TCR beta chain was sequenced during a study of blood T cell repertoires in COVID-19. Study-level background: Sources were T cells, B-cell-depleted T cells, or PBMCs; the material itself was cDNA or gDNA.

This CDR3 contains 14 residues. Germline V gene lookup returns CDR1 MNHEY and CDR2 SVGEGT. Trimming left V 2 bases short and J 4 bases short, with 8 bases between. Authors' processing steps: Estimation of nucleated cell counts relied on the amplification of reference gene primers. Clones were sequenced by immunoSEQ multiplex PCR, and TCRdb holds only the in-frame ones, with some missing. The V and J calls and the clone size are those of that table, but D and trimming were determined from the DNA. The sample has approximately 16,000 clones; about nine tenths are singletons. The chain uses TRBV6-2 or TRBV6-3 and TRBJ2-2; D not certain. The TCR originated in a man older than 75 with acute or convalescent COVID-19. Sequences were obtained from peripheral blood. The DNA for the CDR3 is TGTGCCAGCAGTTACGTGCGCGCCACCGGGGAGCTGTTTTTT. As protein: CASSYVRATGELFF.